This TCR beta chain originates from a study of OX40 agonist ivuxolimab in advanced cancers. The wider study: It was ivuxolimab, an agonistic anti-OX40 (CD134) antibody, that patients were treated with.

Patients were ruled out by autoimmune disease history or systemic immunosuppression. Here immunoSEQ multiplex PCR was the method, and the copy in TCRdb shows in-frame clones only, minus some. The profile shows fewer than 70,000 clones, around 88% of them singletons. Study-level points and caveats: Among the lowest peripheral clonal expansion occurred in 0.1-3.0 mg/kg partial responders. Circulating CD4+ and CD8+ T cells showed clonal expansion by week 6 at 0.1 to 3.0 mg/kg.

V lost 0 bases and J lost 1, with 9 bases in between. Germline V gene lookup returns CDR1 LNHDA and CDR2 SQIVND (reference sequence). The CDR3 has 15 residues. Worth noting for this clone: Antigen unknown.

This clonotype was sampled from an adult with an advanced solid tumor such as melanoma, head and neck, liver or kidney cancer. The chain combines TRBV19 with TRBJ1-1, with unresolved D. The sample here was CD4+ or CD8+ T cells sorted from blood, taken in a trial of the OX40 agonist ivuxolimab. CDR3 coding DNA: TGTGCCAGTAGTATAGATCGTGCGTCGAACACTGAAGCTTTCTTT. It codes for CASSIDRASNTEAFF.